This note documents a single T cell receptor (beta chain) sequence. Its antigen is still unknown. The repertoire was sequenced with immunoSEQ multiplex PCR; TCRdb's copy has only in-frame clones and lacks some. This table holds 100,000 to 130,000 clones, around 91% found once. Between the trimmed V and J ends, which lost 5 bases and 6 bases, there was a span of 19 bases. CDR3 length: 15 amino acids. Germline assignment: CDR1 LNHDA and CDR2 SQIVND (reference sequence). The sample originates from a study of Tregs in tolerant kidney transplant recipients. The study's findings and limits: Tolerant patients' donor-specific Tregs expanded beyond overall Tregs, suggesting antigen-driven growth. Biological reproducibility was not directly addressed in this study. Changing PCR primers prevented nucleotide comparison between some patients' samples.

The source material was CD4+ T cells from blood, sampled before the transplant. This TCR was sampled from a human donor who received a combined kidney and bone marrow transplant. The chain has TRBV19 and TRBJ1-1; D is possibly TRBD1 (6 bases). This chain's CDR3 is CASSLNTGRVAEAFF. In nucleotides, the CDR3 is TGTGCCAGTAGTCTTAATACAGGGAGGGTGGCTGAAGCTTTCTTT.